The 13 T cell receptor beta chains below come from one sample, sequenced in a study of blood T cell repertoires in COVID-19. Assay used: immunoSEQ multiplex PCR; TCRdb lists only in-frame clones, some missing. The table records approximately 21,000 clones, over 75% of them present only once. Specimen: peripheral blood. The receptor source for this set is a human donor in a cohort sampled during active COVID-19.

The genes are TRBV5-1 and TRBJ2-3; 12 nucleotides agree with TRBD2. The CDR3 runs to 16 residues. Germline V CDR1 and CDR2: SGHRS, YFSETQ. Losses at the gene ends were 4 bases for V and 4 bases for J; bases not matched to a gene: 7. The CDR3 here is CASSTRASGGADTQYF. CDR3 nucleotides: TGCGCCAGCAGCACGAGGGCTAGCGGGGGGGCAGATACGCAGTATTTT.

CDR3: CASSFGTGAHEAFF. The CDR3 DNA is TGTGCCAGCAGCTTCGGGACAGGGGCACATGAAGCTTTCTTT. This chain links TRBV7-6 with TRBJ1-1, with 10 bases aligning to TRBD1. The J segment lost 7 bases and the V segment lost 3 bases, leaving 5 bases of the junction unmatched. This CDR3 is built from 14 residues. The germline CDR1 and CDR2 sequences are SGHVS and FNYEAQ.

The chain links TRBV4-2 to TRBJ1-2; 10 bases agree with TRBD1. This CDR3 spans 16 amino acids. The germline V gene encodes CDR1 LGHNA and CDR2 YNFKEQ. V lost 1 base to trimming and J lost 7 bases; unmatched junction nucleotides: 9. The CDR3 loop is CASSQGDRGRSGGYTF. CDR3 sequence (DNA): TGTGCCAGCAGCCAAGGAGACAGGGGGCGTTCGGGTGGCTACACCTTC.

This chain connects TRBV3-1 (or the pseudogene TRBV3-2) to TRBJ2-3; D is ambiguous. V lost 4 bases to trimming and J lost 4 bases, with 9 bases between them. The CDR3 extends over 13 amino acids. The germline V gene encodes CDR1 LGHDT and CDR2 YNNKEL (reference sequence). In DNA form, the CDR3 reads TGTGCCAGCAGCCGCCAACACGCAGATACGCAGTATTTT. Translation: CASSRQHADTQYF.

V is TRBV27 and J is TRBJ1-2; TRBD1 might be the D (5 bases). Germline CDR1 MNHEY, CDR2 SMNVEV (reference sequence). The CDR3 is made up of 14 amino acids. Trimming removed 4 bases from V and 4 bases from J, with 13 bases in between. CDR3 region: CASSSPGSGYGYTF. CDR3 coding DNA: TGTGCCAGCAGTTCGCCAGGGTCGGGCTATGGCTACACCTTC.

The chain carries TRBV18 and TRBJ1-2; 10 bases fit TRBD1. The CDR3 is 13 amino acids. V dropped 4 bases and J dropped 5; count of bases not matched to a gene: 1. Germline V gene lookup returns CDR1 KGHSH and CDR2 LQKENI. The CDR3 coding sequence is TGTGCCAGCTCACGGGACAGGGGATATGGCTACACCTTC. This translates into CASSRDRGYGYTF.

CDR3 sequence reads: CASSFQALSGNTIYF. The CDR3 DNA reads as TGTGCCAGCAGCTTCCAGGCTCTCTCTGGAAACACCATATATTTT. This chain joins TRBV11-2 and TRBJ1-3; D remains ambiguous. The CDR3 is 15 amino acids. Trimming removed 3 bases from V and 0 bases from J, with 9 bases in between. The germline CDR1 and CDR2 sequences are SGHAT and FQNNGV.

The V gene is TRBV19, the J gene TRBJ1-6, with D possibly being TRBD1 (5 bases). Deletions cut 3 bases from V and 3 bases from J, with 9 bases between. This CDR3 is 15 amino acids long. CDR1 LNHDA and CDR2 SQIVND come from the germline V gene (reference sequence). The CDR3 sequence is CASSMTADYNSPLHF. CDR3 DNA: TGTGCCAGTAGTATGACAGCCGACTATAATTCACCCCTCCACTTT.

The V and J genes are TRBV20-1 and TRBJ2-1, with 7 bases lining up with TRBD1. With 3 bases clipped from V and 2 bases from J, the junction kept 1 base outside the gene matches. The CDR3 has 13 amino acids. CDR1 and CDR2 from the germline V gene are DFQATT and SNEGSKA (reference sequence). CDR3 DNA: TGCAGTGCTAGTGGGACAGCCTACAATGAGCAGTTCTTC. Amino acid sequence: CSASGTAYNEQFF.

This clone was recorded a few times. V and J are TRBV11-2 and TRBJ1-5; tentative D call: TRBD1 (6 bases). The CDR3 loop spans 15 amino acids. V lost 3 bases and J 3 bases, leaving 12 bases between the germline ends. Germline CDR1 is SGHAT and CDR2 is FQNNGV. Here the CDR3 DNA reads TGTGCCAGCAGCTTGTCTCAGGGGAACAATCAGCCCCAGCATTTT. This gives the protein CASSLSQGNNQPQHF.

Only one count was recorded for this clone. The chain couples TRBV7-9 to TRBJ2-7; 8 bases map to TRBD1. With V trimmed by 5 bases and J by 3 bases, 6 bases remained unmatched. The CDR3 contains 14 residues. Per germline, CDR1 SEHNR and CDR2 FQNEAQ (reference sequence). The CDR3: CASSHRDRLYEQYF. CDR3 nucleotides: TGTGCCAGCAGCCACCGGGACAGGCTCTACGAGCAGTACTTC.

The gene calls are TRBV4-1 and TRBJ1-3; weak D call: TRBD1 (6 bases). V was pared by 1 base and J by 0 bases, with 13 bases between. This CDR3 has 17 residues. CDR1 is MGHRA and CDR2 is YSYEKL in the germline V gene. CDR3: CASSQGDRSPSGNTIYF. The CDR3 coding sequence is TGCGCCAGCAGCCAAGGCGACAGGAGCCCCTCTGGAAACACCATATATTTT.

This chain connects TRBV5-1 to TRBJ1-6, with no clear D. Germline assignment: CDR1 SGHRS and CDR2 YFSETQ. The CDR3 sequence is 19 residues long. Deletions cut 1 base from V and 0 bases from J, with 17 bases between. Written as DNA, the CDR3 is TGCGCCAGCAGCTTGAGTGGTTTCGAACTGAGCTCCTATAATTCACCCCTCCACTTT. It encodes CASSLSGFELSSYNSPLHF.